These T cell receptor beta chains were read from a single sample in a study of human T cells and chemical hapten exposure. TCRdb recomputed calls from the RACE reads with MiXCR, one row per CDR3 protein. The table has 150,000 to 200,000 distinct CDR3 sequences, roughly 26% seen once. Sequencing was performed on whole blood, taken in connection with sensitization to the hapten diphenylcyclopropenone (DPC). The receptor set was obtained from a woman under 30 with alopecia areata. Some clones in this sample may be carry-over from other donors' samples. Both conserved end residues are part of each CDR3. The D gene is left open where the match is weak. Not every row has a clone size; where given, it reads once, few, many or a size class.

j_call d_call clone_size v_call cdr3_nt cdr3_aa
TRBJ2-5 TRBD1 - TRBV6-5 TGTGCCAGCAGTTACACAGGGGCTCCCCAAGAGACCCAGTACTTC CASSYTGAPQETQYF
TRBJ2-2 - - TRBV10-3 TGTGCCATCAGTAAGGCAGACGGGGAGCTGTTTTTT CAISKADGELFF
TRBJ1-1 TRBD1 - TRBV20-1 TGCAGTGCTTTCTCCGGGACAGGAGACACTGAAGCTTTCTTT CSAFSGTGDTEAFF
TRBJ2-1 - - TRBV27 TGTGCCAGCAACCCCCTTCGATCAACAACGAGTGAGCAGTTCTTC CASNPLRSTTSEQFF
TRBJ2-1 - - TRBV6-2/TRBV6-3 TGTGCCAGCACACGGGGTACCTACAATGAGCAGTTCTTC CASTRGTYNEQFF
TRBJ2-3 - few TRBV6-2/TRBV6-3 TGTGCCAGCAAGCGGGCCTCTAGCACAGATACGCAGTATTTT CASKRASSTDTQYF
TRBJ1-4 - - TRBV15 TGTGCCACCAGCGGACGTTACAGAACAACTAATGAAAAACTGTTTTTT CATSGRYRTTNEKLFF
TRBJ2-4 - - TRBV5-1 TGCGCCAGCAGCCCTGCGAGAGGTAGTTCGGGTATAGCCAAAAACATTCAGTACTTC CASSPARGSSGIAKNIQYF
TRBJ2-7 - few TRBV7-2 TGTGCCAGCAGCTTAGGCGCAGGGGGGGAGCAGTACTTC CASSLGAGGEQYF
TRBJ1-1 TRBD1 - TRBV6-2/TRBV6-3 TGTGCCAGCAGCCCAGGCAGGGGGATCACTGAAGCTTTCTTT CASSPGRGITEAFF
TRBJ2-2 - - TRBV6-5 TGTGCCAGCAGTTCCGCCAGGGGAGACACCGGGGAGCTGTTTTTT CASSSARGDTGELFF
TRBJ1-1 - few TRBV7-6 TGTGCCAGCAGCTTAAGAAGGGTTGGGGTCACTGAAGCTTTCTTT CASSLRRVGVTEAFF
TRBJ2-7 TRBD1 - TRBV6-6 TGTGCCAGCGGGGGGACAGGGGGCAGGGAGCAGTACTTC CASGGTGGREQYF
TRBJ2-2 - - TRBV7-3 TGTGCCAGCAGCCCCAGGACACACACCGGGGAGCTGTTTTTT CASSPRTHTGELFF
TRBJ2-5 - few TRBV6-5 TGTGCCAGCAGTTACTCACCCAGGGGAGAGACCCAGTACTTC CASSYSPRGETQYF
TRBJ2-2 - - TRBV20-1 TGCAGTGCTAGACGAGGGGAAGTGGATTCCGGGGAGCTGTTTTTT CSARRGEVDSGELFF
TRBJ2-7 - - TRBV7-9 TGTGCCAGCAGCAACGACAGGATGACCCACTACGAGCAGTACTTC CASSNDRMTHYEQYF
TRBJ2-1 - few TRBV5-1 TGCGCCAGCAGCTACGACCGTGATGAGCAGTTCTTC CASSYDRDEQFF
TRBJ2-1 TRBD2 few TRBV9 TGTGCCAGCAGCGTAGTCCCTAGCGGGATACCCAATGAGCAGTTCTTC CASSVVPSGIPNEQFF
TRBJ1-1 - - TRBV25-1 TGTGCCAGCAGTAAAACTTTCGGGTCTGAGAACACTGAAGCTTTCTTT CASSKTFGSENTEAFF
TRBJ2-6 - - TRBV30 TGTGCGGGGAGTCACTCTGGGGCCAACGTCCTGACTTTC CAGSHSGANVLTF
TRBJ2-1 - many TRBV7-9 TGTGCCAGCAGCCGGGTCTACAATGAGCAGTTCTTC CASSRVYNEQFF
TRBJ1-1 - many TRBV20-1 TGCAGTGCAAGTCAGGACCCCACTGAAGCTTTCTTT CSASQDPTEAFF
TRBJ1-6 - - TRBV20-1 TGCAGTGCGACTACAGGGAGCAATTCACCCCTCCACTTT CSATTGSNSPLHF
TRBJ2-5 - - TRBV20-1 TGCAGTGCTAGAGCTCCGACAGGATCAGAGACCCAGTACTTC CSARAPTGSETQYF
TRBJ1-2 - - TRBV4-1 TGCGCCAGCAGCCAAGCACAGGGAACGGGCTATGGCTACACCTTC CASSQAQGTGYGYTF
TRBJ2-7 TRBD2 few TRBV5-1 TGCGCCAGCAGCCTTGGGACTAGCGGGGGCCTTAGCTCCTACGAGCAGTACTTC CASSLGTSGGLSSYEQYF
TRBJ2-7 TRBD2 few TRBV29-1 TGCAGCGTTGTAGCGGGGGTAAACGAGCAGTACTTC CSVVAGVNEQYF
TRBJ1-2 TRBD1 few TRBV29-1 TGCAGCGCTGGTGGACAGGGTAACTATGGCTACACCTTC CSAGGQGNYGYTF
TRBJ1-5 - once TRBV27 TGTGCCAGCAAAAGCAGGGGAAGTGGAGATCAGCCCCAGCATTTT CASKSRGSGDQPQHF
TRBJ2-3 - - TRBV29-1 TGCAGCGTGGCCGGGGCAGATATGCAGTATTTT CSVAGADMQYF
TRBJ2-7 TRBD1 - TRBV5-1 TGCGCCAGCAGCCCCTCCCCTGGACAGGGGTTAGGCGAGCAGTACTTC CASSPSPGQGLGEQYF
TRBJ2-7 - - TRBV5-1 TGCGCCAGCAGCTTGGGAGCCGGGACCTTTTCCTACGAGCAGTACTTC CASSLGAGTFSYEQYF
TRBJ1-1 - few TRBV10-3 TGTGCCATCGGTGCAAGGGGGAACACTGAAGCTTTCTTT CAIGARGNTEAFF
TRBJ2-5 - few TRBV11-1 TGTGCCAGCAGCTCCCCCGGGAGATACGAGACCCAGTACTTC CASSSPGRYETQYF
TRBJ1-5 - few TRBV12-3/TRBV12-4 TGTGCCAGCAGTTTTGGAGGGTTTCTCAATCAGCCCCAGCATTTT CASSFGGFLNQPQHF
TRBJ1-1 TRBD1 - TRBV7-6 TGTGCCAGCAAGACTGACAGGGGCACTGAAGCTTTCTTT CASKTDRGTEAFF
TRBJ2-1 TRBD2 - TRBV4-3 TGCGCCAGCAGCCAAGCATCAACTAGCGGGAGTCATGAGCAGTTCTTC CASSQASTSGSHEQFF
TRBJ2-3 - - TRBV7-9 TGTGCCAGCAGCTTACAAGCTACGCAGTATTTT CASSLQATQYF
TRBJ2-7 TRBD1 few TRBV5-6 TGTGCCAGCAGCTACGACAGGGTCGAGCAGTACTTC CASSYDRVEQYF
TRBJ2-7 - - TRBV20-1 TGCAGTGGGGGGTCTAGCTCCTACGAGCAGTACTTC CSGGSSSYEQYF
TRBJ2-5 TRBD1 - TRBV29-1 TGCAGCGTCGATGGACAGGGGCGGGAGACCCAGTACTTC CSVDGQGRETQYF
TRBJ1-4 - few TRBV7-2 TGTGCCAGCAGCTTAGCGGCGGGGTTAGGGGAAAAACTGTTTTTT CASSLAAGLGEKLFF
TRBJ1-3 - - TRBV5-1 TGCGCCAGCAGCCTTGATCTACAGGGAGCAGGAAACACCATATATTTT CASSLDLQGAGNTIYF
TRBJ1-4 TRBD1 - TRBV4-1 TGCGCCAGCAGCCAAGATCGAACAGGGGAGACTAATGAAAAACTGTTTTTT CASSQDRTGETNEKLFF
TRBJ2-5 - - TRBV2 TGTGCCAGCAGGGAGGGACAGTCAATACGGACCCAGTACTTC CASREGQSIRTQYF
TRBJ1-1 - - TRBV29-1 TGCAGCGGAGGCAGGGCGAACACTGAAGCTTTCTTT CSGGRANTEAFF
TRBJ1-4 - - TRBV20-1 TGCAGTGCTACTTCAGGGACAATTGGTGAAAAACTGTTTTTT CSATSGTIGEKLFF
TRBJ1-5 TRBD1 - TRBV29-1 TGCAGCGCGGGACAGGGTAATCAGCCCCAGCATTTT CSAGQGNQPQHF
TRBJ1-3 - - TRBV4-3 TGCGCCAGCAGCCAAGAGGTTGCTTCGTACACCATATATTTT CASSQEVASYTIYF
TRBJ2-3 - few TRBV10-3 TGTGCCATTAGAAACCGGGAAACAGATACGCAGTATTTT CAIRNRETDTQYF
TRBJ1-2 - - TRBV25-1 TGTGCCAGCAGTGTGAGTAGCCAGAACTATGGCTACACCTTC CASSVSSQNYGYTF